These 11 T cell receptor beta chains share one sample of origin, sequenced in a study of blood T cell repertoires in COVID-19. The repertoire was sequenced with immunoSEQ multiplex PCR; TCRdb's copy has only in-frame clones and lacks some. This sample carries 200,000 to 250,000 clones, around 81% of them seen once, and the ten largest clones take over 7%. The sample taken for sequencing was PBMCs or T cells enriched from blood (not recorded which). Receptors originate from a woman aged 40 to 49 with acute COVID-19.

Regarding this clone: At the DNA level, this CDR3 is encoded by other sequences in the same sample as well. The chain combines TRBV27 with TRBJ2-5, with TRBD2 matching 14 bases. The CDR3 covers 17 residues. Unmatched junction bases numbered 2, after V lost 1 base and J lost 1 base. Germline assignment: CDR1 MNHEY and CDR2 SMNVEV (reference sequence). CDR3 nucleotide sequence: TGTGCCAGCAGTTTATTCGGACTAGCGGGGGGCCAAGAGACCCAGTACTTC. Translating gives CASSLFGLAGGQETQYF.

This chain uses TRBV2 with TRBJ2-7; 9 bases line up with TRBD1. Trimming took 6 bases from V and 3 from J; bases not matched to a gene: 6. CDR3 length: 14 residues. Germline CDR1 is SNHLY and CDR2 is FYNNEI. The CDR3 DNA is TGTGCCAGCAGGATCCAGACAGGGGGCTACGAGCAGTACTTC. This sequence encodes CASRIQTGGYEQYF.

V gene TRBV24-1 combines with J gene TRBJ1-5; unclear D gene. V was clipped by 5 bases and J by 7 bases, with 14 bases between them. The CDR3 contains 14 residues. Germline values: CDR1 KGHDR, CDR2 SFDVKD. In DNA form, the CDR3 reads TGTGCCACCAGTGGGTCAGGATGGGAGCAGCCCCAGCATTTT. Protein product: CATSGSGWEQPQHF.

This rearrangement joins TRBV7-2 to TRBJ1-1; 8 positions match TRBD1. CDR3 size: 16 residues. The J segment lost 0 bases and the V segment lost 1 base, leaving 4 bases of the junction unmatched. CDR1 and CDR2 from the germline V gene are SGHTA and FQGNSA. The CDR3 DNA sequence: TGTGCCAGCAGCTTAGACGGACAGGGTGTGAACACTGAAGCTTTCTTT. Translating gives CASSLDGQGVNTEAFF.

The rearrangement joins TRBV11-2 to TRBJ2-3; D possibly corresponds to TRBD2 (6 bases). From germline, CDR1 is SGHAT and CDR2 FQNNGV. The V end was cut by 3 bases, the J end by 1 base, with 14 bases between. There are 16 residues in the CDR3. The DNA of the CDR3 is TGTGCCAGCAGCTTCCGGGGGACGGGGCGCACAGATACGCAGTATTTT. It translates to CASSFRGTGRTDTQYF.

This chain joins TRBV5-4 and TRBJ2-7; 9 bases fit TRBD1. Germline CDR1 reads SGHNT; CDR2 reads YYREEE (reference sequence). The J segment lost 6 bases and the V segment lost 5 bases, leaving 6 bases of the junction unmatched. The CDR3 spans 13 residues. This CDR3 is CASRIQGAGEQYF. The CDR3 DNA is TGTGCCAGCAGGATACAGGGGGCGGGCGAGCAGTACTTC.

This chain uses TRBV19 with TRBJ2-3; possible D gene TRBD1, 5 bases. Germline lookup yields CDR1 LNHDA and CDR2 SQIVND (reference sequence). Trimming pared 0 bases from V and 5 bases from J, leaving 12 bases between. The CDR3 contains 15 residues. CDR3 bases: TGTGCCAGTAGTATAGAAACAGGCGGAAAAGATACGCAGTATTTT. Translated: CASSIETGGKDTQYF.

V is TRBV11-1 and J is TRBJ2-7, with 13 bases identical to TRBD2. Per the germline V gene, CDR1 is SGHAT and CDR2 is FQDESV (reference sequence). The length of the CDR3 is 14 residues. V lost 5 bases, J lost 6 bases, and 4 bases stayed unmatched. CDR3: CASSLGLAGPEQYF. CDR3 bases: TGTGCCAGCAGCCTGGGACTAGCGGGACCCGAGCAGTACTTC.

This sequence joins TRBV18 and TRBJ1-1; D is unresolved. Germline values: CDR1 KGHSH, CDR2 LQKENI. This CDR3 is 16 amino acids long. V gave up 2 bases and J gave up 1 base, with 14 bases separating them. CDR3 nucleotides: TGTGCCAGCTCACCAGGTGGAGGACTTCCGAACACTGAAGCTTTCTTT. It encodes CASSPGGGLPNTEAFF.

This clone was observed a single time. The chain links TRBV2 to TRBJ1-2; D may be TRBD1 (6 bases). The CDR3 is 14 amino acids. Germline CDR1 SNHLY, CDR2 FYNNEI. Deletions cut 7 bases from V and 4 bases from J, with 16 bases between. The CDR3 sequence: CASNSRGAFYGYTF. The CDR3 nucleotides read TGTGCCAGCAACTCCAGGGGCGCTTTCTATGGCTACACCTTC.

This rearrangement joins TRBV9 to TRBJ1-6; 7 bases align to TRBD1. There are 17 residues in the CDR3. In germline, CDR1 is SGDLS, CDR2 YYNGEE. Trimming took 2 bases from V and 4 from J; bases not matched to a gene: 9. CDR3 sequence: CASSVSASDRYNSPLHF. In DNA, the CDR3 is TGTGCCAGCAGCGTCTCGGCCTCGGACAGGTATAATTCACCCCTCCACTTT.